One sample yielded the 16 T cell receptor beta chains listed below, sequenced in a study of T cells after yellow fever vaccination. Each CDR3 protein is one row after TCRdb ran MiXCR on the 5' RACE reads. The sample lists about 550,000 distinct CDR3 sequences, under 25% occurring once. The sample in question was PBMCs, obtained 15 days after the yellow fever booster vaccination. These receptors were taken from a man younger than 45 who received the YFV17D yellow fever vaccine.

The rearrangement uses TRBV28 and TRBJ2-1, with D unresolved. The CDR3 sequence is 14 residues long. Per the germline V gene, CDR1 is MDHEN and CDR2 is SYDVKM. Trimming left V 5 bases short and J 2 bases short, with 10 bases between. The CDR3: CASSPWVAYNEQFF. CDR3 DNA sequence: TGTGCCAGCAGTCCCTGGGTTGCCTACAATGAGCAGTTCTTC.

The chain employs TRBV20-1 and TRBJ2-7; D might be TRBD1 (6 bases). Germline CDR1 is DFQATT and CDR2 is SNEGSKA (reference sequence). The CDR3 is 13 amino acids. The V end was cut by 5 bases, the J end by 0 bases, with 11 bases between. The CDR3 protein is CSARTVSSYEQYF. For the CDR3, the DNA is TGCAGTGCTCGGACAGTGAGCTCCTACGAGCAGTACTTC.

There are a few counts of this clonotype. The chain joins TRBV20-1 to TRBJ2-7; 14 positions match TRBD2. The V segment lost 5 bases and the J segment 3 bases; nucleotides outside the gene matches: 9. This CDR3 is 16 amino acids long. The V gene's germline CDR1 is DFQATT and CDR2 SNEGSKA (reference sequence). The CDR3 reads CSARPGLAGVGYEQYF. In DNA, the CDR3 is TGCAGTGCTCGCCCGGGACTAGCGGGAGTCGGCTACGAGCAGTACTTC.

The chain recombines TRBV11-2 with TRBJ2-5; D gene uncertain. Trimming took 3 bases from V and 5 from J, leaving 10 bases between them. Germline CDR1 is SGHAT and CDR2 is FQNNGV. This CDR3 contains 13 residues. As DNA, the CDR3 is TGTGCCAGCAGCTTGGCCCCTAAGGAGACCCAGTACTTC. It codes for CASSLAPKETQYF.

The chain recombines TRBV27 with TRBJ1-1; tentatively, D is TRBD1 (5 bases). V was shortened by 3 bases and J by 3 bases, with 14 bases between the two germline ends. The CDR3 covers 15 residues. Germline-derived CDR1 and CDR2 are MNHEY and SMNVEV (reference sequence). CDR3 in amino acids: CASSFEGRGDTEAFF. CDR3 DNA sequence: TGTGCCAGCAGTTTCGAAGGGAGAGGGGACACTGAAGCTTTCTTT.

This clonotype was recorded a few times. V usage is TRBV20-1 and J usage is TRBJ2-1; maybe TRBD1 (5 bases). The CDR3 runs 15 residues. CDR1 is DFQATT and CDR2 is SNEGSKA in the germline V gene (reference sequence). V was clipped by 2 bases and J by 3 bases, with 14 bases between them. The CDR3 spells CSARRNGQGYNEQFF. DNA of the CDR3: TGCAGTGCTAGAAGGAATGGCCAGGGCTACAATGAGCAGTTCTTC.

The genes are TRBV2 and TRBJ2-1; 8 bases are shared with TRBD1. V was pared by 6 bases and J by 10 bases, with 11 bases of the junction left unmatched. The CDR3 is 14 residues long. Germline values: CDR1 SNHLY, CDR2 FYNNEI. This chain's CDR3 is CASRHRDRFIEQFF. CDR3 coding DNA: TGTGCCAGCAGGCACCGGGACAGGTTCATCGAGCAGTTCTTC.

The table lists this clonotype with a few counts. This sequence joins TRBV7-9 and TRBJ1-6; no reliable D call. Germline V lookup: CDR1 SEHNR, CDR2 FQNEAQ (reference sequence). The CDR3 runs 12 residues. V was shortened by 5 bases and J by 10 bases, with 9 bases between the two germline ends. DNA for the CDR3: TGTGCCAGCAGCATCCCTGACTCACCCCTCCACTTT. This translates into CASSIPDSPLHF.

The chain combines TRBV6-1 with TRBJ2-5; 7 bases are a match to TRBD1. V lost 5 bases, J lost 2 bases, and 11 bases stayed unmatched. Germline-derived CDR1 and CDR2 are MNHNS and SASEGT. The CDR3 is 16 residues long. The DNA for the CDR3 is TGTGCCAGCAGTCTCCAGGGTACAGGGGCTCAAGAGACCCAGTACTTC. Protein: CASSLQGTGAQETQYF.

This clonotype showed up just a few times. The CDR3 sequence is CASSLDRGYGYGAFF. The DNA of the CDR3 is TGTGCCAGCAGCTTAGACAGGGGGTATGGGTACGGGGCTTTCTTT. This sequence joins TRBV11-2 and TRBJ1-1; 7 bases map to TRBD1. V dropped 0 bases and J dropped 11; count of bases not matched to a gene: 12. Germline lookup yields CDR1 SGHAT and CDR2 FQNNGV. The CDR3 length is 15 residues.

The chain has TRBV7-9 and TRBJ1-2; D perhaps matches TRBD1 (6 bases). The germline V gene has CDR1 SEHNR and CDR2 FQNEAQ (reference sequence). The CDR3 totals 15 residues. Trimming removed 4 bases at V and 9 bases at J, with 21 bases between. This CDR3 reads CASSSGGRGRGSYTF. CDR3 bases: TGTGCCAGCAGCTCTGGGGGGCGAGGAAGGGGGAGCTACACCTTC.

This sequence joins TRBV25-1 and TRBJ2-7, with D perhaps being TRBD1 or TRBD2 (6 bases each). Germline V gives CDR1 MGHDK, CDR2 SYGVNS. This CDR3 comprises 14 residues. The V end lost 5 bases, the J end lost 3 bases, and 14 bases lay between the germline ends. The CDR3 DNA reads TGTGCCAGCAGTAAAGGACTACAGGGCTACGAGCAGTACTTC. Translating it yields CASSKGLQGYEQYF.

The CDR3 bases are TGCAGTGCTAGCCCGGCTAGCGGGAGTGATGATGAGCAGTTCTTC. This encodes CSASPASGSDDEQFF. The rearrangement links TRBV20-1 to TRBJ2-1, with TRBD2 matching 10 bases. With V trimmed by 3 bases and J by 8 bases, 10 bases remained unmatched. CDR3 length: 15 residues. Per the germline V gene, CDR1 is DFQATT and CDR2 is SNEGSKA (reference sequence).

The rearrangement uses TRBV12-3 or TRBV12-4 and TRBJ2-5, with TRBD2 as a possible D gene (7 bases). CDR3 length: 13 residues. Trimming shortened V by 4 bases and J by 6 bases, and 12 bases separated the two germline ends. Here the CDR3 reads CASSSDGGQTQYF. The CDR3 bases are TGTGCCAGCAGTTCCGACGGGGGGCAGACCCAGTACTTC.

This chain uses TRBV11-2 with TRBJ2-6, with 7 bases fitting TRBD2. CDR3 length: 19 residues. Trimming removed 1 base from V and 0 bases from J; junction bases left unmatched: 9. Germline V gene sequence: CDR1 SGHAT, CDR2 FQNNGV. CDR3 coding DNA: TGTGCCAGCAGCTTAGTTGTTTCTAGCGGATTCTCTGGGGCCAACGTCCTGACTTTC. Its translation is CASSLVVSSGFSGANVLTF.

This chain links TRBV29-1 with TRBJ2-7; D gene unclear. The length of the CDR3 is 16 residues. Deletions cut 0 bases from V and 5 bases from J, with 20 bases between. The V gene's germline CDR1 is SQVTM and CDR2 ANQGSEA. The CDR3 region has the DNA TGCAGCGTTGAAGAAGCACCCCGTCAAAATCCAAACGAGCAGTACTTC. Amino acid sequence: CSVEEAPRQNPNEQYF.